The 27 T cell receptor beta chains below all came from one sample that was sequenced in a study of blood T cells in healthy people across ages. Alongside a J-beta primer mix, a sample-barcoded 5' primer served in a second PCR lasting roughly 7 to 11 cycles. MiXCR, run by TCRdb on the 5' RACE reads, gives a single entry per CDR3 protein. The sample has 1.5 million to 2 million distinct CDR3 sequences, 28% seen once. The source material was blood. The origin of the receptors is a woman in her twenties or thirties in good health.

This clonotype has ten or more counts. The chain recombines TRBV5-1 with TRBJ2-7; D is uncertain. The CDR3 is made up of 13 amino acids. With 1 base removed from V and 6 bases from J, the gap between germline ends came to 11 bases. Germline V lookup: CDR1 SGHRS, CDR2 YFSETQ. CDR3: CASSLSLGSEQYF. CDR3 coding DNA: TGCGCCAGCAGCTTGTCCCTAGGTAGCGAGCAGTACTTC.

The DNA for the CDR3 is TGTGCCAGCAGTTCAAGGACAGGGGGCGCTGCTGAAGCTTTCTTT. This codes for CASSSRTGGAAEAFF. The J gene is TRBJ1-1, the V gene TRBV6-1, with 11 positions matching TRBD1. The trim removed 5 bases at V and 6 bases at J, leaving 8 bases unmatched. Germline V CDR1 and CDR2: MNHNS, SASEGT. The CDR3 has 15 residues.

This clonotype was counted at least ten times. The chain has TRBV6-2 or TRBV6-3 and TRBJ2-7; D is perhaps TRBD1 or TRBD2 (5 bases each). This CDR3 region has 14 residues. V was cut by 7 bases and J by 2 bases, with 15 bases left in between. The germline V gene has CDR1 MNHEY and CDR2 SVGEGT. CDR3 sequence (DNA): TGTGCCAGCACACTGACAGTCGGGGCCTACGAGCAGTACTTC. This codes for CASTLTVGAYEQYF.

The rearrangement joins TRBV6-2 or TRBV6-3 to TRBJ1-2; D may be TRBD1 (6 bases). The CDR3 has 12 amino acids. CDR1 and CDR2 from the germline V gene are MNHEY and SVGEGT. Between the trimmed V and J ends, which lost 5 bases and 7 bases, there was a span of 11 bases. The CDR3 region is CASSDRYLGYTF. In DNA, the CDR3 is TGTGCCAGCAGTGACAGGTATCTTGGCTACACCTTC.

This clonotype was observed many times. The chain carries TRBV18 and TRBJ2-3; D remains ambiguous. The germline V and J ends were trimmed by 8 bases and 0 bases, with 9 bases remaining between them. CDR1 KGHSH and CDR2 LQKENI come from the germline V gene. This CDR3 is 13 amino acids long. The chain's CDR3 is CASSPASTDTQYF. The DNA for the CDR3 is TGTGCCAGCAGCCCCGCTAGCACAGATACGCAGTATTTT. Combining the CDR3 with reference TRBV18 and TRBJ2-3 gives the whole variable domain NAGVMQNPRHLVRRRGQEARLRCSPMKGHSHVYWYRQLPEEGLKFMVYLQKENIIDESGMPKERFSAEFPKEGPSILRIQQVVRGDSAAYFCASSPASTDTQYFGPGTRLTVL.

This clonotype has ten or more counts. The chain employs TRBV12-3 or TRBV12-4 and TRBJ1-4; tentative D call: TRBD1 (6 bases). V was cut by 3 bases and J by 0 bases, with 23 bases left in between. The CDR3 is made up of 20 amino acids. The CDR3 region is CASSFRTTGLGLATNEKLFF. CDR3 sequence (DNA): TGTGCCAGCAGTTTTAGGACGACAGGCCTGGGACTTGCAACTAATGAAAAACTGTTTTTT.

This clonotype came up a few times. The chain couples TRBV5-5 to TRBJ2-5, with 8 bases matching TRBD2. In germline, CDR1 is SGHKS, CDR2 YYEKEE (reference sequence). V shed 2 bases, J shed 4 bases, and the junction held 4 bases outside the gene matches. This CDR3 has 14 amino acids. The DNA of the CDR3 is TGTGCCAGCAGCTTCACGGGAGGGGTAGAGACCCAGTACTTC. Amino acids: CASSFTGGVETQYF. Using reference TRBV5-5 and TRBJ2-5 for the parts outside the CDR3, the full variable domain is DAGVTQSPTHLIKTRGQQVTLRCSPISGHKSVSWYQQVLGQGPQFIFQYYEKEERGRGNFPDRFSARQFPNYSSELNVNALLLGDSALYLCASSFTGGVETQYFGPGTRLLVL.

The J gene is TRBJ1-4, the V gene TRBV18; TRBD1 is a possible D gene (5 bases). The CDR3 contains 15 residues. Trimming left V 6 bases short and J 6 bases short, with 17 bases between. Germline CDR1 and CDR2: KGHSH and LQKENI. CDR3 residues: CASSTRRVGDEKLFF. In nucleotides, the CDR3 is TGTGCCAGCTCGACAAGACGGGTGGGGGATGAAAAACTGTTTTTT.

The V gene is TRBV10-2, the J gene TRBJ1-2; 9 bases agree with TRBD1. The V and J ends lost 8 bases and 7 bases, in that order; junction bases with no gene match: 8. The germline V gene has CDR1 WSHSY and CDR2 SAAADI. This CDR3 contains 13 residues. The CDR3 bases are TGCGCCAGCGGACGGACAGGGGTCGGTGGCTACACCTTC. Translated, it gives CASGRTGVGGYTF.

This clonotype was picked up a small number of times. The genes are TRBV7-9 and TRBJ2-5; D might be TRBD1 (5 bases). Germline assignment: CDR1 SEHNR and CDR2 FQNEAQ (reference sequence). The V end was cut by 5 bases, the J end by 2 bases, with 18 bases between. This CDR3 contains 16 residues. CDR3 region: CASSGPQGVPQETQYF. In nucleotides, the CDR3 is TGTGCCAGCAGCGGACCGCAGGGTGTCCCGCAAGAGACCCAGTACTTC.

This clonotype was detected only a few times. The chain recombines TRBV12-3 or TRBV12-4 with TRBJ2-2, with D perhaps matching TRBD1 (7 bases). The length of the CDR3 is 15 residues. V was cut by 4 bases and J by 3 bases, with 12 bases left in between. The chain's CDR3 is CASSWRGQDTGELFF. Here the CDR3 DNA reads TGTGCCAGCAGTTGGAGGGGGCAGGACACCGGGGAGCTGTTTTTT.

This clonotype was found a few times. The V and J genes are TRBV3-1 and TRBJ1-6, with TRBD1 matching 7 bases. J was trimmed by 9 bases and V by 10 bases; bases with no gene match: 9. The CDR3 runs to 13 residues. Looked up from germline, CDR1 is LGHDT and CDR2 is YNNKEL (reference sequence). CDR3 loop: CATRQGGTSPLHF. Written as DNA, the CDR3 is TGTGCCACCCGCCAGGGGGGCACTTCACCCCTCCACTTT.

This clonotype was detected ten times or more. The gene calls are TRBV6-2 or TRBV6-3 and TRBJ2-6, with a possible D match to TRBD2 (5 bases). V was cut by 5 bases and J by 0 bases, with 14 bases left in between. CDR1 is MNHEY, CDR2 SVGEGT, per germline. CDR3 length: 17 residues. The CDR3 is CASSREYSSSGANVLTF. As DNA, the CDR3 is TGTGCCAGCAGTCGGGAATACTCTAGCTCTGGGGCCAACGTCCTGACTTTC.

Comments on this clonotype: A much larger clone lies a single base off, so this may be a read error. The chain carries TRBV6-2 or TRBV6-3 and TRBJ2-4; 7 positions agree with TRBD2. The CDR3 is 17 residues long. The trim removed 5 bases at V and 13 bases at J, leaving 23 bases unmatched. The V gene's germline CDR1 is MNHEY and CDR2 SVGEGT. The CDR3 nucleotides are TGTGCCAGCAGTGACGTAGGACGCGGGAGACCCTACAATGAGCAGTACTTC. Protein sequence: CASSDVGRGRPYNEQYF.

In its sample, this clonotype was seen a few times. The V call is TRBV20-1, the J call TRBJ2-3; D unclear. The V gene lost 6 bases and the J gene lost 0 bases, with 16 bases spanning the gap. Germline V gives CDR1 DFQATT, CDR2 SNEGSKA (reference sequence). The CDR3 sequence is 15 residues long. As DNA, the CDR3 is TGCAGTGCGGAGCAGCCAACGCACAGCACAGATACGCAGTATTTT. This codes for CSAEQPTHSTDTQYF.

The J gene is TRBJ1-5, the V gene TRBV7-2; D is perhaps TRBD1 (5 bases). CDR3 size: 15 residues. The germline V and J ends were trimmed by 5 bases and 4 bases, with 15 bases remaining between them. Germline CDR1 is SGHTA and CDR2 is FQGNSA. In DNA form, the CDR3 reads TGTGCCAGCAGCCTGGGACTGGAACCAAATCAGCCCCAGCATTTT. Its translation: CASSLGLEPNQPQHF.

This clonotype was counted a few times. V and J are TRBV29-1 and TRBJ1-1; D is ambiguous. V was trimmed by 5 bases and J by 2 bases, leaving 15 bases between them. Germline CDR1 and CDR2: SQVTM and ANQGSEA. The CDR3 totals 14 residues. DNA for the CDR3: TGCAGCGTTAAGGGCCTTACCCCCAACACTGAAGCTTTCTTT. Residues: CSVKGLTPNTEAFF.

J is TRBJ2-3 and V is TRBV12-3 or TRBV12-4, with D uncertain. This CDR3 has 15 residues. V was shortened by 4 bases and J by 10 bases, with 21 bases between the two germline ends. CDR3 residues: CASSSDPVWDDAQYF. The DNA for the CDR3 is TGTGCCAGCAGTTCGGACCCAGTTTGGGATGATGCGCAGTATTTT.

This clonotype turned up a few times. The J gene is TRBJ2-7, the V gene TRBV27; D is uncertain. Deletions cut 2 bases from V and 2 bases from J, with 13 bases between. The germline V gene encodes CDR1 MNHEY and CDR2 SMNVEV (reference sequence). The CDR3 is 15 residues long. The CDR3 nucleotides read TGTGCCAGCAGTTTAGGTTCCGCGTCGACCTACGAGCAGTACTTC. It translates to CASSLGSASTYEQYF.

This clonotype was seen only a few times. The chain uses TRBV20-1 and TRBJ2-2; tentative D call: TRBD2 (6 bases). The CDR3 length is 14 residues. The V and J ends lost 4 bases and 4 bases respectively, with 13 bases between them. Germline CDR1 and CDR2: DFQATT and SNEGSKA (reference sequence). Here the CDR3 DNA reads TGCAGTGCTACCTCGACTAGGAGCACCGGGGAGCTGTTTTTT. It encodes CSATSTRSTGELFF.

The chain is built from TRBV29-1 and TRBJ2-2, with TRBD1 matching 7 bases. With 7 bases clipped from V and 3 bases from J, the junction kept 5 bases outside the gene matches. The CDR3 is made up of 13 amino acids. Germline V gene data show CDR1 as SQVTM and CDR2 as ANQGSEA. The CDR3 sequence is CSGRGSDTGELFF. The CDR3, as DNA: TGCAGCGGCAGGGGGTCGGACACCGGGGAGCTGTTTTTT.

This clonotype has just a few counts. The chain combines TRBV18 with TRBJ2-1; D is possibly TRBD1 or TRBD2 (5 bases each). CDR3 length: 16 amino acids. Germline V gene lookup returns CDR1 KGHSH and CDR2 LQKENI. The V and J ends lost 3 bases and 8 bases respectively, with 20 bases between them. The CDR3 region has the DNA TGTGCCAGCTCACCCCTCGTGGCCCGGGGCAGGGATGAGCAGTTCTTC. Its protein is CASSPLVARGRDEQFF.

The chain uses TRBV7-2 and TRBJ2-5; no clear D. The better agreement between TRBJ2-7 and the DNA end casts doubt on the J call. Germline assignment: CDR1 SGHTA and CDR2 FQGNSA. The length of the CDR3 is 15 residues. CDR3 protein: CASSLAATVRHEQYF. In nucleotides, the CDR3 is TGTGCCAGCAGCTTAGCGGCAACGGTTAGGCACGAGCAGTACTTC.

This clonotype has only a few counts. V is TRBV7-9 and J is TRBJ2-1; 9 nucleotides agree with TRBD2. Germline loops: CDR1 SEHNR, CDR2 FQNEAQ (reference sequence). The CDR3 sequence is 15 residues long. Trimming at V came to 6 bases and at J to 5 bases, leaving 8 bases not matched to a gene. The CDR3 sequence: CASRDRGGAHNEQFF. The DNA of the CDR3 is TGTGCCAGCAGGGACCGCGGGGGGGCCCACAATGAGCAGTTCTTC.

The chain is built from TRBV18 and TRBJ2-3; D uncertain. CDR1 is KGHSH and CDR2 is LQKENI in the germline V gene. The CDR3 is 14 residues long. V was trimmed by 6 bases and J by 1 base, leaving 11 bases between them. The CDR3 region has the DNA TGTGCCAGCTCCCAAAGAGTTGGCACAGATACGCAGTATTTT. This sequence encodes CASSQRVGTDTQYF.

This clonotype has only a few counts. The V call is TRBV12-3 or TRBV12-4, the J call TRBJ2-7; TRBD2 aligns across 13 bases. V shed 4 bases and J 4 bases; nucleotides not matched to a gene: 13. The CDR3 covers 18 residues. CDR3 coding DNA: TGTGCCAGCAGTTCCAGGACCGTAACTAGCGGGAGGGTGTACGAGCAGTACTTC. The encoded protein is CASSSRTVTSGRVYEQYF.

The CDR3 is CASSLLAGSFSYEQYF. CDR3 bases: TGTGCCAGCAGCTTACTAGCGGGCTCTTTCTCCTACGAGCAGTACTTC. The chain couples TRBV11-3 to TRBJ2-7; 8 bases line up with TRBD2. Trimming took 2 bases from V and 0 from J; bases not matched to a gene: 6. Germline V lookup: CDR1 SGHNT, CDR2 YENEEA. This CDR3 is 16 amino acids long.